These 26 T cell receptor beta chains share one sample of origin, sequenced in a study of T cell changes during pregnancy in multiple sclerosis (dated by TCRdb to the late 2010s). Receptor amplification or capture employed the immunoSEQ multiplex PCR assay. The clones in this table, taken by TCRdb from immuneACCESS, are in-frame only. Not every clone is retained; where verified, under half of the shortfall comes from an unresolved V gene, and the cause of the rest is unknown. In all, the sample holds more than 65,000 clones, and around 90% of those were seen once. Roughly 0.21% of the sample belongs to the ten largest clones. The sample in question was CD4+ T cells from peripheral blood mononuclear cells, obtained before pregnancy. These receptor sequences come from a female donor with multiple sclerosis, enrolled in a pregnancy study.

The chain's CDR3 is CASSIDRQAYEQYF. CDR3 sequence (DNA): TGTGCCAGTAGTATAGATCGACAGGCATACGAGCAGTACTTC. The rearrangement uses TRBV19 and TRBJ2-7, with D maybe TRBD1 (6 bases). The CDR3 sequence is 14 residues long. Trimming took off 0 bases at V and 4 bases at J, with 10 bases between the two ends. Germline V lookup: CDR1 LNHDA, CDR2 SQIVND (reference sequence).

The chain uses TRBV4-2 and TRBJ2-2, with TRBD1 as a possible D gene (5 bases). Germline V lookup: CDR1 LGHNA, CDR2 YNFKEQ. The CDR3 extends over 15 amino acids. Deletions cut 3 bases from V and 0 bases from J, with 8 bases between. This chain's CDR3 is CASSQAGSNTGELFF. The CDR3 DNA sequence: TGTGCCAGCAGCCAGGCAGGGTCGAACACCGGGGAGCTGTTTTTT.

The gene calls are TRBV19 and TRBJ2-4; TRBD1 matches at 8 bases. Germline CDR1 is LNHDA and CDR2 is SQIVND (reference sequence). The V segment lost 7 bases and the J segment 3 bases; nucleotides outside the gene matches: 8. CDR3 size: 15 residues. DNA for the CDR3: TGTGCCAGTACCCAACACAGGGGGAGCAAAAACATTCAGTACTTC. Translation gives CASTQHRGSKNIQYF.

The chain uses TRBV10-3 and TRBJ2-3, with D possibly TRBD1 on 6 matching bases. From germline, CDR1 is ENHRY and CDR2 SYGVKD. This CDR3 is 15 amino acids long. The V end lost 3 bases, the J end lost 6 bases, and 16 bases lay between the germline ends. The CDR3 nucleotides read TGTGCCATCAGTGATCGGCAGGGGACCTCGGATACGCAGTATTTT. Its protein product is CAISDRQGTSDTQYF.

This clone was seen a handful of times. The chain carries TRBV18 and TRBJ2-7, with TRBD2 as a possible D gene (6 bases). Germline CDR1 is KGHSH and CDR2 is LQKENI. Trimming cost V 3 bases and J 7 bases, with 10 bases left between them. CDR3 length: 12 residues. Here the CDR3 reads CASSPTSREQYF. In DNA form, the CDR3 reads TGTGCCAGCTCACCGACTAGTCGAGAGCAGTACTTC.

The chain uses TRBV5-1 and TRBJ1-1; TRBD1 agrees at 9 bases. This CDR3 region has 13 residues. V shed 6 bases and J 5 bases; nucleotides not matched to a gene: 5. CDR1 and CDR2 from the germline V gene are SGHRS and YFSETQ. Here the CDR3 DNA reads TGCGCCAGCACATCCGGGACAGGGACTGAAGCTTTCTTT. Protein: CASTSGTGTEAFF. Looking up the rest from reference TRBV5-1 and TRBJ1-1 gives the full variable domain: KAGVTQTPRYLIKTRGQQVTLSCSPISGHRSVSWYQQTPGQGLQFLFEYFSETQRNKGNFPGRFSGRQFSNSRSEMNVSTLELGDSALYLCASTSGTGTEAFFGQGTRLTVV.

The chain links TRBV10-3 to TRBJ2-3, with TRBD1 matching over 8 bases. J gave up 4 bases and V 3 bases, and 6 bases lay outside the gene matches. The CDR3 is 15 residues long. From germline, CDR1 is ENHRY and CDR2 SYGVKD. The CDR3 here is CAISEYDRGADTQYF. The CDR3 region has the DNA TGTGCCATCAGTGAATACGACAGGGGTGCAGATACGCAGTATTTT.

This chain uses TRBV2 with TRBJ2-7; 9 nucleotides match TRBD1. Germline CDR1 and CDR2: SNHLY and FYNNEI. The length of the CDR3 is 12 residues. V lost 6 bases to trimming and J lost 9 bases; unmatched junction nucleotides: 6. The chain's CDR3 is CASSIGTGRQYF. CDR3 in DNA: TGTGCCAGCAGCATCGGGACAGGGAGGCAGTACTTC. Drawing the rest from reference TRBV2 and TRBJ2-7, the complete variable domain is EPEVTQTPSHQVTQMGQEVILRCVPISNHLYFYWYRQILGQKVEFLVSFYNNEISEKSEIFDDQFSVERPDGSNFTLKIRSTKLEDSAMYFCASSIGTGRQYFGPGTRLTVT.

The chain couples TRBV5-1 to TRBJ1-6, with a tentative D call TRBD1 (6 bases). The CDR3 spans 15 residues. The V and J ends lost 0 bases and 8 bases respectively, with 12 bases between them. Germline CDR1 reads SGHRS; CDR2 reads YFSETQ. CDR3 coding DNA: TGCGCCAGCAGCTTGGGTCAGGGGATACATTCACCCCTCCACTTT. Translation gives CASSLGQGIHSPLHF.

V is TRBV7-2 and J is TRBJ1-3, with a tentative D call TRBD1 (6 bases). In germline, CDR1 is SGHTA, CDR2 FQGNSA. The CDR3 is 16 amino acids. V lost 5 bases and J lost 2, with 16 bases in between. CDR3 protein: CASSPQTGGAGNTIYF. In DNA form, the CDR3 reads TGTGCCAGCAGCCCACAGACAGGTGGAGCTGGAAACACCATATATTTT.

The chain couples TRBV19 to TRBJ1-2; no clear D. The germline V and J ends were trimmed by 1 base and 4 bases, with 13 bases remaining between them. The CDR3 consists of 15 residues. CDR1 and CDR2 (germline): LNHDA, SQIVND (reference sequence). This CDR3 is CASSIAEGFGYGYTF. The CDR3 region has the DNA TGTGCCAGTAGTATAGCGGAGGGTTTTGGCTATGGCTACACCTTC.

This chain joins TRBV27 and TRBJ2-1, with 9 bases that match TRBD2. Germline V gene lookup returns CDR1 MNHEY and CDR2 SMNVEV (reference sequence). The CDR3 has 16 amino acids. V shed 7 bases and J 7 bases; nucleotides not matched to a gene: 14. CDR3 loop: CASTSPGAGGDNEQFF. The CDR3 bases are TGTGCCAGCACCTCGCCCGGAGCGGGAGGAGATAATGAGCAGTTCTTC.

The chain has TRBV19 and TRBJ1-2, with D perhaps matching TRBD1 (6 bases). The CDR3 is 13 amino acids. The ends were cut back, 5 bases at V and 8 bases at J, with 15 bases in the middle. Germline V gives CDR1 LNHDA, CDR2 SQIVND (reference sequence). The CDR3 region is CASSPTHQGGYTF. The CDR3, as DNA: TGTGCCAGTAGTCCGACCCACCAGGGGGGCTACACCTTC.

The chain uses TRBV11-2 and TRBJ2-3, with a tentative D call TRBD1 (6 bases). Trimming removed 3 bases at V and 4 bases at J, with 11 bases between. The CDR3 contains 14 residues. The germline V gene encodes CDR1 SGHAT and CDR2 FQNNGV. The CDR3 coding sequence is TGTGCCAGCAGCTTCCTTGGGGGCCCAGATACGCAGTATTTT. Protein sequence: CASSFLGGPDTQYF.

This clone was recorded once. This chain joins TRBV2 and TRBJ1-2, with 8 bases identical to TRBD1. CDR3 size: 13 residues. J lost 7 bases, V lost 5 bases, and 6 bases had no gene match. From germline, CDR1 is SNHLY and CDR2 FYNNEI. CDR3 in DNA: TGTGCCAGCAGTCGACAGGGGAGGGGTGGCTACACCTTC. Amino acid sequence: CASSRQGRGGYTF.

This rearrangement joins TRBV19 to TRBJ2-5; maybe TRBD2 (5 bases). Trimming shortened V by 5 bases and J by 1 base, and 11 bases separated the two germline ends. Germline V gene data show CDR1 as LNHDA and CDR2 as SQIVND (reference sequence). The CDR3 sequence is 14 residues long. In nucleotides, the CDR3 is TGTGCCAGTAGTTTCCTAGCCAGCCAAGAGACCCAGTACTTC. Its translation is CASSFLASQETQYF.

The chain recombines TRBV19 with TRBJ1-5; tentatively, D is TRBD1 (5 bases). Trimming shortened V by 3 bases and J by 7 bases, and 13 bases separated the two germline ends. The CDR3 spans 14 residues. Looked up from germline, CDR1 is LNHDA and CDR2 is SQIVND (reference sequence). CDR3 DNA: TGTGCCAGTAGTATCATCCAGGGTCGACAGCCCCAGCATTTT. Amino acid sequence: CASSIIQGRQPQHF.

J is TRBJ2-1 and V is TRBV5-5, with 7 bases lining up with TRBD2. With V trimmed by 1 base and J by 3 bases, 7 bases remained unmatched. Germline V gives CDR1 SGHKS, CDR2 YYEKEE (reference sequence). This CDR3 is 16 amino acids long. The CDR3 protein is CASSLLASGYYNEQFF. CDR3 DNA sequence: TGTGCCAGCAGCTTGTTGGCTAGCGGTTACTACAATGAGCAGTTCTTC.

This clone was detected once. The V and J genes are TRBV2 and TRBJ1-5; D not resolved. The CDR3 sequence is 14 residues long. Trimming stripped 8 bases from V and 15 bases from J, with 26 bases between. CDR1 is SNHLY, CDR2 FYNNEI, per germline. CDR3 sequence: CASRRDGGERAAHF. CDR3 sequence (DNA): TGTGCCAGCCGCCGTGACGGCGGGGAAAGGGCAGCGCATTTT.

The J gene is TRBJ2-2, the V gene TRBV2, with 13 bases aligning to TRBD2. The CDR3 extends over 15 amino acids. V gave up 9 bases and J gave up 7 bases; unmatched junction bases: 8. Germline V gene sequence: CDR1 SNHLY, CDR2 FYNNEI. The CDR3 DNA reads TGTGCCAGTTCGGGACTAGCGGGAAGGGTCGGGGAGCTGTTTTTT. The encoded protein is CASSGLAGRVGELFF. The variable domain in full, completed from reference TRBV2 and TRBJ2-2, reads EPEVTQTPSHQVTQMGQEVILRCVPISNHLYFYWYRQILGQKVEFLVSFYNNEISEKSEIFDDQFSVERPDGSNFTLKIRSTKLEDSAMYFCASSGLAGRVGELFFGEGSRLTVL.

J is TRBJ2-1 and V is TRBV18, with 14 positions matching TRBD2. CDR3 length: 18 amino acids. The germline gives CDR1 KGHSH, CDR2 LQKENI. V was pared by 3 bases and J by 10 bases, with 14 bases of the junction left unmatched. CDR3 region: CASSPEQSGLAGVWEQFF. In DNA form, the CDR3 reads TGTGCCAGCTCACCGGAACAATCGGGACTAGCGGGAGTTTGGGAGCAGTTCTTC.

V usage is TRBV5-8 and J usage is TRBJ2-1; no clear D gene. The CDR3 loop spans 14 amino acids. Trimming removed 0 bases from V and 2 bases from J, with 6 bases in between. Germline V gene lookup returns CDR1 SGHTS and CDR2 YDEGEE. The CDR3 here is CASSLGVPYNEQFF. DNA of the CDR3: TGTGCCAGCAGCTTGGGAGTTCCCTACAATGAGCAGTTCTTC.

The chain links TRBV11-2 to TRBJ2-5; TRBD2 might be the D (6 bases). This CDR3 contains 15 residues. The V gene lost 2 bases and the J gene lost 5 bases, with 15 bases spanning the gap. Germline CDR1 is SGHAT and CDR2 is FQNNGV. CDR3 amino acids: CASSLMARAGETQYF. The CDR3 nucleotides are TGTGCCAGCAGCTTAATGGCCAGGGCGGGGGAGACCCAGTACTTC.

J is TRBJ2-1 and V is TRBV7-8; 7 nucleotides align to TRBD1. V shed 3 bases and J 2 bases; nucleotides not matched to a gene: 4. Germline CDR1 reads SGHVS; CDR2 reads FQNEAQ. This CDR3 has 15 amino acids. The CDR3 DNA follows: TGTGCCAGCAGCTTCGACAGGGCAACCTACAATGAGCAGTTCTTC. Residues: CASSFDRATYNEQFF. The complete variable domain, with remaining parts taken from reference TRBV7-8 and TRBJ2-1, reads GAGVSQSPRYKVAKRGQDVALRCDPISGHVSLFWYQQALGQGPEFLTYFQNEAQLDKSGLPSDRFFAERPEGSVSTLKIQRTQQEDSAVYLCASSFDRATYNEQFFGPGTRLTVL.

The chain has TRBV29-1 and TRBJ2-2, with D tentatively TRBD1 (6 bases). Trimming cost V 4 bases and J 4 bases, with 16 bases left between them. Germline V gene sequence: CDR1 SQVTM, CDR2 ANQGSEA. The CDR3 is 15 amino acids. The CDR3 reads CSVAPDRTFTGELFF. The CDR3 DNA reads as TGCAGCGTTGCCCCCGACAGGACTTTCACCGGGGAGCTGTTTTTT.

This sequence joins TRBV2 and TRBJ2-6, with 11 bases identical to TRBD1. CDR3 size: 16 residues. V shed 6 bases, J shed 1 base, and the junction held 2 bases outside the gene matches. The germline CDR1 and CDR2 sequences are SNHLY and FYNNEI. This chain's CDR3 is CASRGQGASGANVLTF. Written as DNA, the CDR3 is TGTGCCAGCAGAGGACAGGGGGCGTCTGGGGCCAACGTCCTGACTTTC. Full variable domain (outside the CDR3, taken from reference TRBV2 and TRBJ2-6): EPEVTQTPSHQVTQMGQEVILRCVPISNHLYFYWYRQILGQKVEFLVSFYNNEISEKSEIFDDQFSVERPDGSNFTLKIRSTKLEDSAMYFCASRGQGASGANVLTFGAGSRLTVL.